What follows describes a single T cell receptor beta chain. This sample was included in a study of blood T cell repertoires in COVID-19. Study background: There were acute and convalescent COVID-19 samples, and they came from the United States, Italy and Spain.

Data came from immunoSEQ multiplex PCR; TCRdb stores just in-frame clones and leaves some out. There are 120,000 or so clones in the sample; about 87% occur only once, and approximately 2.3% lies in the top ten. The specimen was peripheral blood. This TCR was recovered from a woman in her forties or fifties with acute or convalescent COVID-19.

CDR3 residues: CASSWALNIQYF. CDR3 nucleotides: TGTGCCAGCAGTTGGGCCCTCAACATTCAGTACTTC. The chain joins TRBV12-3 or TRBV12-4 to TRBJ2-4; no clear D gene. This CDR3 spans 12 amino acids. V lost 4 bases and J lost 7, with 8 bases in between.